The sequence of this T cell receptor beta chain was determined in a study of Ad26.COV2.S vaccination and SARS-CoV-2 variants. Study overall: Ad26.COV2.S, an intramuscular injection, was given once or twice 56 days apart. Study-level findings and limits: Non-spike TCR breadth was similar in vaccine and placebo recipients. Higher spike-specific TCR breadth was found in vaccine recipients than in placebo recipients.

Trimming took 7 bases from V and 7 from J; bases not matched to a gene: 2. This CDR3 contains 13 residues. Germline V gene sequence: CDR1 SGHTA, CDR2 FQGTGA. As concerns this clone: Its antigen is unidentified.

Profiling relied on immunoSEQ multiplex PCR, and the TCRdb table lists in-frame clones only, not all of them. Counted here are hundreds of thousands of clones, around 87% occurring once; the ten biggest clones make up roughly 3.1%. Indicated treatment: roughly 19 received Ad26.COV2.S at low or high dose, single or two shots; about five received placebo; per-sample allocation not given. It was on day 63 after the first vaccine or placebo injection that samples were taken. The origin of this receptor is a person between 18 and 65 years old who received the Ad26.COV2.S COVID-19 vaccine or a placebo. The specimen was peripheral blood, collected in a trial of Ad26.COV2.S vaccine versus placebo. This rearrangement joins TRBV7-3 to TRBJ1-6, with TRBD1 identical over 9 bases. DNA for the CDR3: TGTGCCAGCATCGGACAGGGGAATTCACCCCTCCACTTT. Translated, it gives CASIGQGNSPLHF.